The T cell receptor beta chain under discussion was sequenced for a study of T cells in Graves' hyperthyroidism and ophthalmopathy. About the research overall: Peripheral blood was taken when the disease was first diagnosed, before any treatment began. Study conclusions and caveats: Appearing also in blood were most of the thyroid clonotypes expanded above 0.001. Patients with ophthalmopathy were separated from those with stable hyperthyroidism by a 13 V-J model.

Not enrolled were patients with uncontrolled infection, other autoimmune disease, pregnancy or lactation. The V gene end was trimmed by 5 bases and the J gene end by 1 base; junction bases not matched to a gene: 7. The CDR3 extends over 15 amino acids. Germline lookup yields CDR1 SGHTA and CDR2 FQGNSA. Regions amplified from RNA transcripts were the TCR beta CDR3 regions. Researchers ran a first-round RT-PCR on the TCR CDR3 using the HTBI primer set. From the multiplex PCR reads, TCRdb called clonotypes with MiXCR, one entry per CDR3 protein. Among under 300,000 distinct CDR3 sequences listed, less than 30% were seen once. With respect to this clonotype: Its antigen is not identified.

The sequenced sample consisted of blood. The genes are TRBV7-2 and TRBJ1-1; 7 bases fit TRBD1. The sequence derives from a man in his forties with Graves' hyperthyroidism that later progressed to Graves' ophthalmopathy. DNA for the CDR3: TGTGCCAGCAGCCTAGGGGGCGGAGGGAACACTGAAGCTTTCTTT. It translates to CASSLGGGGNTEAFF.